What follows are 22 T cell receptor beta chains derived from one specimen sequenced in a study of blood T cells in healthy people across ages. The second PCR ran about 6 to 12 cycles with a sample-barcoded 5' primer and J-beta primers. TCRdb passed the 5' RACE reads through MiXCR, listing each CDR3 protein once. The sample holds over a million distinct CDR3 sequences; around 42% are singletons and the top ten take 7% to 9.5%. The sequenced sample consisted of blood. The source is a woman aged 18-29 years in good health.

Here the CDR3 reads CASSRTTTGPSFHYGYTF. Written as DNA, the CDR3 is TGTGCCAGCAGTCGCACGACGACAGGTCCGTCTTTCCACTATGGCTACACCTTC. The chain combines TRBV27 with TRBJ1-2, with a tentative D call TRBD1 (6 bases). This CDR3 region has 18 residues. V lost 5 bases and J 3 bases, leaving 25 bases between the germline ends. Per the germline V gene, CDR1 is MNHEY and CDR2 is SMNVEV (reference sequence).

This clonotype was recorded only once. The genes are TRBV2 and TRBJ2-7; no clear D gene. Germline values: CDR1 SNHLY, CDR2 FYNNEI. This CDR3 has 14 residues. V was trimmed by 3 bases and J by 6 bases, leaving 15 bases between them. CDR3 in DNA: TGTGCCAGCAGTGACGAGGCCGATCTCGGCGAGCAGTACTTC. This translates into CASSDEADLGEQYF.

V usage is TRBV29-1 and J usage is TRBJ2-7; 10 nucleotides align to TRBD1. Germline CDR1 is SQVTM and CDR2 is ANQGSEA. This CDR3 has 15 amino acids. Germline trimming cut 0 bases from V and 6 bases from J; bases unmatched to any gene: 8. The CDR3: CSVEDRDRGRFEQYF. DNA for the CDR3: TGCAGCGTTGAAGATCGCGACAGGGGGCGGTTCGAGCAGTACTTC.

This clonotype was seen more than once but under ten times. The chain links TRBV20-1 to TRBJ2-3; D is undetermined. The V gene lost 3 bases and the J gene lost 2 bases, with 12 bases spanning the gap. CDR3 length equals 14 residues. Germline loops: CDR1 DFQATT, CDR2 SNEGSKA (reference sequence). The CDR3 DNA sequence: TGCAGTGCTAGGGGTAGCAGCAACACAGATACGCAGTATTTT. It translates to CSARGSSNTDTQYF.

This clonotype was seen more than once but under ten times. The chain combines TRBV7-2 with TRBJ1-6, with TRBD1 matching 8 bases. The germline CDR1 and CDR2 sequences are SGHTA and FQGNSA. With V trimmed by 5 bases and J by 4 bases, 13 bases remained unmatched. The CDR3 extends over 18 amino acids. CDR3 nucleotide sequence: TGTGCCAGCAGCCCTCAACCCCATCGACAGGGGTATAATTCACCCCTCCACTTT. Its protein product is CASSPQPHRQGYNSPLHF.

The chain couples TRBV27 to TRBJ1-6; D unclear. CDR1 and CDR2 (germline): MNHEY, SMNVEV (reference sequence). This CDR3 contains 15 residues. V was cut by 8 bases and J by 0 bases, with 11 bases left in between. The CDR3 DNA follows: TGTGCCAGCGCCGGGTTAAGCTCCTATAATTCACCCCTCCACTTT. Amino acids: CASAGLSSYNSPLHF.

The chain recombines TRBV7-6 with TRBJ2-1, with 8 nucleotides matching TRBD1. The CDR3 is made up of 16 amino acids. V lost 1 base to trimming and J lost 9 bases; unmatched junction nucleotides: 11. Germline loops: CDR1 SGHVS, CDR2 FNYEAQ. The CDR3 here is CASSLEWDRRQGEQFF. CDR3 coding DNA: TGTGCCAGCAGCTTAGAGTGGGACAGGCGACAGGGTGAGCAGTTCTTC.

The gene calls are TRBV6-1 and TRBJ2-5; D possibly corresponds to TRBD1 (5 bases). The last part of the DNA fits TRBJ2-7 better; the J call may be wrong. Germline V gives CDR1 MNHNS, CDR2 SASEGT. This CDR3 is built from 15 residues. The CDR3 bases are TGTGCCAGCAGTGAAACTCGACAGAAACCCTACGAGCAGTACTTC. Its protein product is CASSETRQKPYEQYF.

The rearrangement joins TRBV7-8 to TRBJ2-1; 14 bases agree with TRBD2. The ends lost 2 bases at V and 8 bases at J; junction bases unmatched: 14. CDR3 length equals 19 residues. The V gene's germline CDR1 is SGHVS and CDR2 FQNEAQ. As DNA, the CDR3 is TGTGCCAGCAGCTTACCCCAGGGGCGGACTAGCGGGAGGATAGATGAGCAGTTCTTC. It is translated as CASSLPQGRTSGRIDEQFF. Variable domain in full (rest from reference TRBV7-8 and TRBJ2-1): GAGVSQSPRYKVAKRGQDVALRCDPISGHVSLFWYQQALGQGPEFLTYFQNEAQLDKSGLPSDRFFAERPEGSVSTLKIQRTQQEDSAVYLCASSLPQGRTSGRIDEQFFGPGTRLTVL.

V usage is TRBV20-1 and J usage is TRBJ2-1, with 10 bases fitting TRBD1. Germline CDR1 reads DFQATT; CDR2 reads SNEGSKA (reference sequence). This CDR3 has 14 amino acids. V was pared by 6 bases and J by 10 bases, with 12 bases of the junction left unmatched. The DNA for the CDR3 is TGCAGTGCCACGCCCCGGGACAGGGGTATAGAGCAGTTCTTC. Protein: CSATPRDRGIEQFF.

CDR3: CASSHQGSQRGYTF. For the CDR3, the DNA is TGTGCCAGCAGCCACCAGGGGTCCCAAAGGGGCTACACCTTC. This chain uses TRBV3-1 with TRBJ1-2; TRBD1 is a possible D gene (6 bases). V lost 3 bases and J 8 bases, leaving 16 bases between the germline ends. The CDR3 covers 14 residues. The germline gives CDR1 LGHDT, CDR2 YNNKEL (reference sequence).

In regard to this clonotype: At one boundary the junction diverges from the germline segment, which might be a read error. The chain has TRBV10-3 and TRBJ2-5; D perhaps matches TRBD2 (5 bases). The CDR3 consists of 13 residues. Germline lookup yields CDR1 ENHRY and CDR2 SYGVKD. The DNA of the CDR3 is TGTGCCACCCGGGATCTGCACCAAGAGATCCAGTACTTC. Its protein is CATRDLHQEIQYF.

This clonotype showed up many times. The rearrangement links TRBV28 to TRBJ2-7; D ambiguous. This CDR3 spans 14 amino acids. The V end was cut by 1 base, the J end by 0 bases, with 7 bases between. Germline CDR1 MDHEN, CDR2 SYDVKM. The CDR3 coding sequence is TGTGCCAGCAGTTTATTCGGCGGCTCCTACGAGCAGTACTTC. Protein: CASSLFGGSYEQYF.

The chain carries TRBV9 and TRBJ1-2, with 8 bases fitting TRBD1. This CDR3 is 18 amino acids long. The V gene end was trimmed by 0 bases and the J gene end by 4 bases; junction bases not matched to a gene: 14. The germline V gene has CDR1 SGDLS and CDR2 YYNGEE. The CDR3 here is CASSVVVPPRQGCYGYTF. The CDR3 DNA reads as TGTGCCAGCAGCGTAGTAGTCCCCCCCCGACAGGGGTGCTATGGCTACACCTTC.

The table lists this clonotype with a few counts. The chain has TRBV6-1 and TRBJ2-3; 14 bases line up with TRBD2. The CDR3 length is 16 residues. Germline values: CDR1 MNHNS, CDR2 SASEGT. J gave up 4 bases and V 7 bases, and 7 bases lay outside the gene matches. CDR3 amino acids: CASIKTSGGAPDTQYF. CDR3 sequence (DNA): TGTGCCAGCATTAAGACTAGCGGGGGGGCTCCAGATACGCAGTATTTT.

In this sample, this clonotype turned up a few times. This sequence joins TRBV6-1 and TRBJ2-7; a weak D match, TRBD1 (5 bases). V dropped 9 bases and J dropped 4 bases, with 13 bases sitting between them. Germline CDR1 is MNHNS and CDR2 is SASEGT. The CDR3 extends over 12 amino acids. In DNA form, the CDR3 reads TGTGCCAGTGTTGCAGGGATTTACGAGCAGTACTTC. Its protein product is CASVAGIYEQYF.

The chain couples TRBV6-5 to TRBJ2-7; D uncertain. The CDR3 totals 14 residues. V was cut by 5 bases and J by 5 bases, with 16 bases left in between. Per germline, CDR1 MNHEY and CDR2 SVGAGI. CDR3 region: CASSAALVGHEQYF. CDR3 coding DNA: TGTGCCAGCAGTGCCGCCTTGGTTGGACACGAGCAGTACTTC.

V gene TRBV6-5 combines with J gene TRBJ1-6; D remains ambiguous. The CDR3 extends over 15 amino acids. CDR1 is MNHEY, CDR2 SVGAGI, per germline. Trimming removed 0 bases from V and 8 bases from J, with 11 bases in between. As DNA, the CDR3 is TGTGCCAGCAGTTACTCGAGAAGGGCCGATTCACCCCTCCACTTT. This translates into CASSYSRRADSPLHF.

The V gene is TRBV12-3 or TRBV12-4, the J gene TRBJ1-4; D is uncertain. V was trimmed by 1 base and J by 8 bases, leaving 5 bases between them. The CDR3 is 12 amino acids. The chain's CDR3 is CASSLGPEKLFF. The CDR3 DNA reads as TGTGCCAGCAGTTTAGGACCGGAAAAACTGTTTTTT.

The chain joins TRBV5-1 to TRBJ1-1, with TRBD1 as a possible D gene (5 bases). Between the trimmed V and J ends, which lost 0 bases and 1 base, there was a span of 10 bases. The CDR3 totals 15 residues. Germline V gives CDR1 SGHRS, CDR2 YFSETQ. CDR3 amino acids: CASSLEGLTNTEAFF. CDR3 DNA: TGCGCCAGCAGCTTGGAGGGGCTGACGAACACTGAAGCTTTCTTT. The full variable domain, in which reference TRBV5-1 and TRBJ1-1 provide the parts outside the CDR3, is KAGVTQTPRYLIKTRGQQVTLSCSPISGHRSVSWYQQTPGQGLQFLFEYFSETQRNKGNFPGRFSGRQFSNSRSEMNVSTLELGDSALYLCASSLEGLTNTEAFFGQGTRLTVV.

This chain connects TRBV7-2 to TRBJ1-2, with D possibly TRBD1 on 6 matching bases. Germline loops: CDR1 SGHTA, CDR2 FQGNSA. The germline V and J ends were trimmed by 3 bases and 7 bases, with 15 bases remaining between them. The CDR3 spans 14 residues. In nucleotides, the CDR3 is TGTGCCAGCAGCTTCACTCTTACAGGGAGTGGCTACACCTTC. It yields the protein CASSFTLTGSGYTF.

The J gene is TRBJ2-1, the V gene TRBV19; TRBD2 aligns across 8 bases. This CDR3 has 14 amino acids. The germline V gene encodes CDR1 LNHDA and CDR2 SQIVND (reference sequence). J gave up 7 bases and V 5 bases, and 7 bases lay outside the gene matches. CDR3 sequence: CASSRQAGDNEQFF. CDR3 nucleotides: TGTGCCAGTAGTCGGCAAGCGGGAGATAATGAGCAGTTCTTC. The full variable domain, in which reference TRBV19 and TRBJ2-1 provide the parts outside the CDR3, is DGGITQSPKYLFRKEGQNVTLSCEQNLNHDAMYWYRQDPGQGLRLIYYSQIVNDFQKGDIAEGYSVSREKKESFPLTVTSAQKNPTAFYLCASSRQAGDNEQFFGPGTRLTVL.